A single T cell receptor (beta chain) is shown here with its context. The antigen is undetermined. The record originates from a study of T cell responses to AZD1222 COVID-19 vaccine. Data came from immunoSEQ multiplex PCR; TCRdb stores just in-frame clones and leaves some out. The sample yields some 96,000 clones, 88% seen once. Study findings and constraints: White British people made up most donors, females outnumbered males, and clonal diversity was possibly underestimated. CD4 TCRs associated with vaccination spanned spike, dominating at 160-218 and 743-854. At baseline, just a handful of AZD1222 recipients tested seropositive. No repertoire was sampled before or during the peak T cell response, only after it.

This sample comprised peripheral blood, obtained on day 0 of AZD1222 vaccination. This TCR derives from an adult in good health.

For the CDR3, the DNA is TGCGCCAGCAGCTTGGCCAAGGGGGCCGAATCACCCCTCCACTTT. This gives the protein CASSLAKGAESPLHF. The rearrangement uses TRBV5-1 and TRBJ1-6; 7 positions agree with TRBD1. Germline V gene lookup returns CDR1 SGHRS and CDR2 YFSETQ. The CDR3 is 15 residues long. The ends lost 0 bases at V and 10 bases at J; junction bases unmatched: 7.